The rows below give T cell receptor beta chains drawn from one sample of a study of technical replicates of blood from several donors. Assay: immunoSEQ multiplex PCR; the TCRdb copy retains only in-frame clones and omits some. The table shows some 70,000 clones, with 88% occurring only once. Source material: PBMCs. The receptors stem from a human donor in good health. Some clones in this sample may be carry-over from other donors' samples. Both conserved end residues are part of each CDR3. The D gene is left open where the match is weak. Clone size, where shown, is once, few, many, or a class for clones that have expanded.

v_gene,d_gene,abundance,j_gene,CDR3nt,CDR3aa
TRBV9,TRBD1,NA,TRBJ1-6,TGTGCCAGCAGCTCAAATACCGGGACAGAAAATTCACCCCTCCACTTT,CASSSNTGTENSPLHF
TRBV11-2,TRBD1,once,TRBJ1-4,TGTGCCAGCAGCGTAAATTCCGGGACAGAGTCTGCAACTAATGAAAAACTGTTTTTT,CASSVNSGTESATNEKLFF
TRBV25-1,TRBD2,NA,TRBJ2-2,TGTGCCAGCAGTGACGCCAGGACTAGCTTCATGGAGCTGTTTTTT,CASSDARTSFMELFF
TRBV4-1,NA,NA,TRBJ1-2,TGCGCCAGCGGCCAGTCAGGGAAGTATGGCTACACCTTC,CASGQSGKYGYTF
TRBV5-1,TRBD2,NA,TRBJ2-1,TGCGCCAGCAGCATCGGGGGGAATGAGCAGTTCTTC,CASSIGGNEQFF
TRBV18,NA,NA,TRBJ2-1,TGTGCCAGCTCACCACCGATCACAGACAATGAGCAGTTCTTC,CASSPPITDNEQFF
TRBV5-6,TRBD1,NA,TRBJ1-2,TGTGCCAGCAGCTTGGAAGGGGGCGTTCATGGCTACACCTTC,CASSLEGGVHGYTF
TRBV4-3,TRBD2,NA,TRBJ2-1,TGCGCCAGCAGCCAAGAGAGGGCTAGCGGCAATAAGTTCTTC,CASSQERASGNKFF
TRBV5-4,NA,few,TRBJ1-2,TGTGCCAGCAGCTATGAGACAAGCTATGGCTACACCTTC,CASSYETSYGYTF
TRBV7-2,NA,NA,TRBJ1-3,TGTGCCAGCAGCTTAGAACAGGGAAACACCATATATTTT,CASSLEQGNTIYF